What follows are 9 T cell receptor beta chains derived from one specimen sequenced in a study of cytomegalovirus exposure and HLA in healthy donors. In the PCR, 60 Vbeta and 13 Jbeta primers were used. Measured with immunoSEQ multiplex PCR; TCRdb has only the in-frame clones, and not every one. This repertoire includes approximately 79,000 clones. Sequencing input: PBMCs. Source of these receptors: a man in his forties or fifties in good health and CMV-seronegative.

The chain uses TRBV7-2 and TRBJ1-2; 7 bases map to TRBD1. The CDR3 has 19 amino acids. V gave up 5 bases and J gave up 2 bases; unmatched junction bases: 20. CDR1 is SGHTA, CDR2 FQGNSA, per germline. The CDR3: CASSPLKGQEPLPNYGYTF. The CDR3 bases are TGTGCCAGCAGCCCCTTAAAAGGACAGGAGCCCCTTCCAAACTATGGCTACACCTTC.

This sequence joins TRBV27 and TRBJ2-7, with TRBD2 identical over 7 bases. The CDR3 consists of 12 residues. V trimming: 4 bases; J trimming: 6 bases; junction bases outside the gene matches: 3. The germline V gene has CDR1 MNHEY and CDR2 SMNVEV (reference sequence). As DNA, the CDR3 is TGTGCCAGCAGTTCCTTAGCGGGCGAGCAGTACTTC. This gives the protein CASSSLAGEQYF.

The chain links TRBV19 to TRBJ2-1; TRBD2 might be the D (5 bases). Deletions cut 7 bases from V and 7 bases from J, with 14 bases between. Germline lookup yields CDR1 LNHDA and CDR2 SQIVND (reference sequence). This CDR3 spans 13 amino acids. CDR3 nucleotide sequence: TGTGCCAGTACCCCGACTATCCGGAATGAGCAGTTCTTC. It codes for CASTPTIRNEQFF.

V and J are TRBV28 and TRBJ1-1; a weak D match, TRBD1 (5 bases). The germline V gene has CDR1 MDHEN and CDR2 SYDVKM. The CDR3 spans 14 residues. V lost 7 bases, J lost 2 bases, and 14 bases lay in between. The CDR3 reads CASIESGGNTEAFF. The DNA of the CDR3 is TGTGCCAGCATCGAATCGGGGGGAAACACTGAAGCTTTCTTT.

The chain is built from TRBV7-7 and TRBJ2-2, with D possibly being TRBD1 (6 bases). This CDR3 is built from 14 residues. The V end lost 5 bases, the J end lost 1 base, and 8 bases lay between the germline ends. CDR1 SSHAT and CDR2 FNYEAQ come from the germline V gene (reference sequence). DNA of the CDR3: TGTGCCAGCAGCCGACAGGAGAACACCGGGGAGCTGTTTTTT. It is translated as CASSRQENTGELFF.

This rearrangement joins TRBV9 to TRBJ1-1; D is perhaps TRBD1 (6 bases). Trimming took 0 bases from V and 2 from J, leaving 11 bases between them. The CDR3 consists of 15 residues. Germline loops: CDR1 SGDLS, CDR2 YYNGEE. The CDR3 protein is CASSVGPGDNTEAFF. In DNA, the CDR3 is TGTGCCAGCAGCGTAGGGCCAGGGGATAACACTGAAGCTTTCTTT.

The genes are TRBV4-3 and TRBJ1-3; D gene ambiguous. This CDR3 comprises 13 residues. V dropped 4 bases and J dropped 4 bases, with 8 bases sitting between them. CDR1 and CDR2 from the germline V gene are LGHNA and YSLEER. CDR3 sequence reads: CASSPSSGNTIYF. CDR3 DNA: TGCGCCAGCAGCCCTTCCTCCGGAAACACCATATATTTT.

Regarding this clone: This same CDR3 is encoded by further DNA sequences in the sample. The rearrangement uses TRBV5-6 and TRBJ2-2; D gene uncertain. Between the trimmed V and J ends, which lost 0 bases and 6 bases, there was a span of 9 bases. The length of the CDR3 is 14 residues. Germline CDR1 SGHDT, CDR2 YYEEEE. CDR3 amino acids: CASSLGGVPGELFF. CDR3 sequence (DNA): TGTGCCAGCAGCTTGGGAGGTGTCCCCGGGGAGCTGTTTTTT.

The chain links TRBV2 to TRBJ2-3; 10 bases agree with TRBD2. The CDR3 extends over 16 amino acids. From germline, CDR1 is SNHLY and CDR2 FYNNEI. The V gene end was trimmed by 1 base and the J gene end by 4 bases; junction bases not matched to a gene: 5. In DNA, the CDR3 is TGTGCCAGCAGTGAAGGACTAGCGGGTTTCTCAGATACGCAGTATTTT. Amino acid sequence: CASSEGLAGFSDTQYF.